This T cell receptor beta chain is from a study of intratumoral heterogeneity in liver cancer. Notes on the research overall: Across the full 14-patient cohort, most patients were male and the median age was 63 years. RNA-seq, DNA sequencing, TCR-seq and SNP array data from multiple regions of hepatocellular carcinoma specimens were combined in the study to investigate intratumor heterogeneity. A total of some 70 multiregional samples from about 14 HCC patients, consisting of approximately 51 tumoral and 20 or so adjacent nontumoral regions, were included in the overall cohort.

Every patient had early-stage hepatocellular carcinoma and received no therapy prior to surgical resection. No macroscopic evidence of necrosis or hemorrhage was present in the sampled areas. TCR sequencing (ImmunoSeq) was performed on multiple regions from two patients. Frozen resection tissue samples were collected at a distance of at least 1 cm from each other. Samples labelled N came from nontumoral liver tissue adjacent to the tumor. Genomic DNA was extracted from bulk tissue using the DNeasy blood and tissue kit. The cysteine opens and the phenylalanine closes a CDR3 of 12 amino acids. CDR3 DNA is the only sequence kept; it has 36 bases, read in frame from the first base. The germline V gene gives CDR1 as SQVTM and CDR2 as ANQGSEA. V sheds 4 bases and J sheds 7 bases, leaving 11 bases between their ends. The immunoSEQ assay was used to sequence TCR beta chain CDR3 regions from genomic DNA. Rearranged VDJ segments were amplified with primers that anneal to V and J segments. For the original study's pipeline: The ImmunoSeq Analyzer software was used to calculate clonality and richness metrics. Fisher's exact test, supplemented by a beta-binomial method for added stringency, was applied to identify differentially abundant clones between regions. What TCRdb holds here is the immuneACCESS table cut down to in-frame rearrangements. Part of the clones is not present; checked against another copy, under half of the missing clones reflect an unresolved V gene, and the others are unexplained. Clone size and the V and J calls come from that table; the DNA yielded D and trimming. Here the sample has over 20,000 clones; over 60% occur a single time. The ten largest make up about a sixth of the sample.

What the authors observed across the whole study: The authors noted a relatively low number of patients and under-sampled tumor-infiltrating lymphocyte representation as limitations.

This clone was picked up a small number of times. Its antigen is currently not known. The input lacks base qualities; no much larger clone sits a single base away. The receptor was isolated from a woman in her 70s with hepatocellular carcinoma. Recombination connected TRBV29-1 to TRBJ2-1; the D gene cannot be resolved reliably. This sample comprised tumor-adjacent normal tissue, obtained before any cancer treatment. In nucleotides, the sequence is TGCAGCGTTGGTTGGGCTTTGAATGAGCAGTTCTTC. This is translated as CSVGWALNEQFF.